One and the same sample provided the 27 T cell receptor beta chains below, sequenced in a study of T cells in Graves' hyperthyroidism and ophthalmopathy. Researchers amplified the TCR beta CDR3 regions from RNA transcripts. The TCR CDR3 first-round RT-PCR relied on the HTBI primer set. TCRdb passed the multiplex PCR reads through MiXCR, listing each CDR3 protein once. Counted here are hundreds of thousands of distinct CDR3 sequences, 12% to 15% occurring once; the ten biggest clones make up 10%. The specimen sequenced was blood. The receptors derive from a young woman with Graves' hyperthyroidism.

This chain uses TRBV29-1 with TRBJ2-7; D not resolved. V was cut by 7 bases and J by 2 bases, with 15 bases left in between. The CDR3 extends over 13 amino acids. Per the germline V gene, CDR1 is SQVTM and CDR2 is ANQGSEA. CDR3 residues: CSALERFTYEQYF. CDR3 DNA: TGCAGCGCGCTTGAAAGGTTTACCTACGAGCAGTACTTC.

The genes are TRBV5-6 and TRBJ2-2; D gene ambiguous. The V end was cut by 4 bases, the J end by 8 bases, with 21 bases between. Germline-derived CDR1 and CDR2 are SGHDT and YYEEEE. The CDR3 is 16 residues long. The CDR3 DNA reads TGTGCCAGCAGCCCCGTCCGAGAAAGTATGTGGGGGGAGCTGTTTTTT. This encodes CASSPVRESMWGELFF. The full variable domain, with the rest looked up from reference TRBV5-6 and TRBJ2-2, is DAGVTQSPTHLIKTRGQQVTLRCSPKSGHDTVSWYQQALGQGPQFIFQYYEEEERQRGNFPDRFSGHQFPNYSSELNVNALLLGDSALYLCASSPVRESMWGELFFGEGSRLTVL.

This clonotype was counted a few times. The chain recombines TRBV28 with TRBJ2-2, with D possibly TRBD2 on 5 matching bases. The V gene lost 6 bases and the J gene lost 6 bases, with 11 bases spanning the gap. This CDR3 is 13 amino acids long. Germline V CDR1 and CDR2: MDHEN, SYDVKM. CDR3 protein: CASRIRGPGELFF. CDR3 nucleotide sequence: TGTGCCAGCAGGATTAGAGGGCCCGGGGAGCTGTTTTTT.

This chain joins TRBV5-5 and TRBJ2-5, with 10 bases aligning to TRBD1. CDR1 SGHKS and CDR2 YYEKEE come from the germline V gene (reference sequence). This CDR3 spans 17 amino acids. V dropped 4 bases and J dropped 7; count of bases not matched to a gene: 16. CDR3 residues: CASSQAGTGVFLGTQYF. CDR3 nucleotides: TGTGCCAGCAGCCAAGCCGGGACAGGGGTTTTTTTGGGGACCCAGTACTTC.

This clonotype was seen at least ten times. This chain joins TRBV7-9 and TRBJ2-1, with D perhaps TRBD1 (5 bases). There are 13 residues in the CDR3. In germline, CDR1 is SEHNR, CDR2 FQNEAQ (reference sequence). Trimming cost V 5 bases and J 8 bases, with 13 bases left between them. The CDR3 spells CASSLDTGDEQFF. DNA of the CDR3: TGTGCCAGCAGCCTGGACACCGGAGATGAGCAGTTCTTC. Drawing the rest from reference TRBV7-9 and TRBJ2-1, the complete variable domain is DTGVSQNPRHKITKRGQNVTFRCDPISEHNRLYWYRQTLGQGPEFLTYFQNEAQLEKSRLLSDRFSAERPKGSFSTLEIQRTEQGDSAMYLCASSLDTGDEQFFGPGTRLTVL.

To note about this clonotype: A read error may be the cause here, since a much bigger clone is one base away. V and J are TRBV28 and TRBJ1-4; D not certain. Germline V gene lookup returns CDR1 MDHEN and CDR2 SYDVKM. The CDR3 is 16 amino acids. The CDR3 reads CASSLSGAATNGKLFF. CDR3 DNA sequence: TGTGCCAGCAGTTTATCGGGCGCCGCAACTAATGGAAAACTGTTTTTT.

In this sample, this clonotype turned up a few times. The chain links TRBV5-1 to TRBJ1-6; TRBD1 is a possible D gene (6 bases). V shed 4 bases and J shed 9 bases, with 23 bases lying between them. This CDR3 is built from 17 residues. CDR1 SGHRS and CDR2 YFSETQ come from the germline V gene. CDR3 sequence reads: CASSQPGATGISSPLHF. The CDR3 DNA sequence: TGCGCCAGCAGCCAACCAGGGGCAACAGGGATCAGTTCACCCCTCCACTTT.

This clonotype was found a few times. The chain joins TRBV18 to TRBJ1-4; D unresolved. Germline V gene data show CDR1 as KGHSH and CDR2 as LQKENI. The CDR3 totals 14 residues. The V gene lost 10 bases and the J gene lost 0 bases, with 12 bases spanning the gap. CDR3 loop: CATSGAATNEKLFF. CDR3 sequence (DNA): TGTGCCACCTCGGGAGCGGCAACTAATGAAAAACTGTTTTTT.

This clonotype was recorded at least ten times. The CDR3: CAISDGRTEAFF. In DNA, the CDR3 is TGTGCCATCAGTGACGGTCGGACTGAAGCTTTCTTT. This chain connects TRBV10-3 to TRBJ1-1; D remains ambiguous. This CDR3 has 12 residues. Trimming shortened V by 3 bases and J by 5 bases, and 7 bases separated the two germline ends. Germline CDR1 ENHRY, CDR2 SYGVKD.

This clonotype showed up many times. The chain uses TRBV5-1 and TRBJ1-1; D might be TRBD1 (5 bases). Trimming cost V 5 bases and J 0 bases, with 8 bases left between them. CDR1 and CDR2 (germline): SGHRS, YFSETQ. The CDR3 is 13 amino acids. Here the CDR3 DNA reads TGCGCCAGCAGGGGGCGACTGAACACTGAAGCTTTCTTT. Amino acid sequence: CASRGRLNTEAFF.

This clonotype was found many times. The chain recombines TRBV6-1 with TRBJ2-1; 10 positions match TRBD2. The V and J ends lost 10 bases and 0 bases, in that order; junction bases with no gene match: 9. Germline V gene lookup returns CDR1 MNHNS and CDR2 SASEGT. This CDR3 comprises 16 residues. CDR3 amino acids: CATKRAGGSSYNEQFF. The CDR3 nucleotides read TGTGCCACCAAACGAGCGGGGGGGAGCTCCTACAATGAGCAGTTCTTC.

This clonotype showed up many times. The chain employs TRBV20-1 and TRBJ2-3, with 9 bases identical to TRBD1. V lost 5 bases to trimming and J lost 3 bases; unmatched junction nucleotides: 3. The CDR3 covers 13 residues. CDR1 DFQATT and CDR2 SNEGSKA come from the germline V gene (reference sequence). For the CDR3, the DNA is TGCAGTGCTTGGGGACAGGGAACAGATACGCAGTATTTT. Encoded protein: CSAWGQGTDTQYF.

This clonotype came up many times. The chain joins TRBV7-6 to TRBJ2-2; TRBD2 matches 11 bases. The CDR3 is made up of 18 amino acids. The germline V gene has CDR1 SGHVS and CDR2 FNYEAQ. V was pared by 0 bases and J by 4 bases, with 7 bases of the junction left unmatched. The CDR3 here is CASSLAITSGSVTGELFF. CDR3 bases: TGTGCCAGCAGCTTAGCGATCACTAGCGGGAGTGTCACCGGGGAGCTGTTTTTT.

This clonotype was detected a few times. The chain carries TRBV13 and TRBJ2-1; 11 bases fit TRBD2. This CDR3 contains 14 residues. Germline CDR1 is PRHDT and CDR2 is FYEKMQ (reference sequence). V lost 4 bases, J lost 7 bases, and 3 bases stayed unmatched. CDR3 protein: CASSSWTSGNEQFF. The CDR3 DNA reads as TGTGCCAGCAGCTCCTGGACTAGCGGGAATGAGCAGTTCTTC.

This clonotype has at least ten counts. The CDR3 DNA reads as TGTGCCAGCAGTTTAAGATCGCTATTCAGGGAGACCTCCCCGACAGCGGGATATAATGAGCAGTTCTTC. It codes for CASSLRSLFRETSPTAGYNEQFF. The genes are TRBV28 and TRBJ2-1; 7 nucleotides agree with TRBD2. Losses at the gene ends were 2 bases for V and 7 bases for J; bases not matched to a gene: 32. The CDR3 is 23 amino acids. The germline gives CDR1 MDHEN, CDR2 SYDVKM.

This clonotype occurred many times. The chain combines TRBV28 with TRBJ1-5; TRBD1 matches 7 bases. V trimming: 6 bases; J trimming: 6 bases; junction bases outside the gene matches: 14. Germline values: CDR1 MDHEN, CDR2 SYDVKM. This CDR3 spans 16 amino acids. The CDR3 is CASSQNRQGRGQPQHF. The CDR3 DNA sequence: TGTGCCAGCAGCCAAAATAGACAGGGTCGGGGTCAGCCCCAGCATTTT.

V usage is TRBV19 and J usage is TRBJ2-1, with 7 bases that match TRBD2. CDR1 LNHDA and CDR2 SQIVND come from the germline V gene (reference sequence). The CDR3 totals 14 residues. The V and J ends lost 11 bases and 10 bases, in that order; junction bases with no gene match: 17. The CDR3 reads CASEAREDHHEQFF. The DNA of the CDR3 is TGTGCCTCCGAGGCACGGGAGGACCACCACGAGCAGTTCTTC.

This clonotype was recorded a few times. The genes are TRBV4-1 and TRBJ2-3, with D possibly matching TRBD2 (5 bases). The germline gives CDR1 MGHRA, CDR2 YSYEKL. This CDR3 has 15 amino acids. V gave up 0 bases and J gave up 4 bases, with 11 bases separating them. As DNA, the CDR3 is TGCGCCAGCAGCCAAGAACTACTAGTTGCAGATACGCAGTATTTT. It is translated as CASSQELLVADTQYF.

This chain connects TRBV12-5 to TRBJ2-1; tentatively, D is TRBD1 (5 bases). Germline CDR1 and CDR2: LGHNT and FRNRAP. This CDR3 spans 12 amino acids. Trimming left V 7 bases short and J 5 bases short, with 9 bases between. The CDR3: CASVGVHNEQFF. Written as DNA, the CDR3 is TGTGCTAGTGTAGGGGTCCACAATGAGCAGTTCTTC.

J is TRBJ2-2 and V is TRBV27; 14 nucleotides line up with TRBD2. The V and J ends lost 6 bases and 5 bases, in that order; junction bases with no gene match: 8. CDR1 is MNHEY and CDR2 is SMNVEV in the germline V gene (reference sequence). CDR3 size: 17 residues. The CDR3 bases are TGTGCCAGCAGCCCCCTGGGGACTAGCGGGAGTACCGGGGAGCTGTTTTTT. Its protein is CASSPLGTSGSTGELFF.

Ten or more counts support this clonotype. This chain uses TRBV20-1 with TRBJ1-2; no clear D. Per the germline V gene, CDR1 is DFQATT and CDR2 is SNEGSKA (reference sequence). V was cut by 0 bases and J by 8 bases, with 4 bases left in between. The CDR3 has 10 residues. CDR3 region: CSARDSGYTF. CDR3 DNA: TGCAGTGCTAGAGATTCCGGCTACACCTTC.

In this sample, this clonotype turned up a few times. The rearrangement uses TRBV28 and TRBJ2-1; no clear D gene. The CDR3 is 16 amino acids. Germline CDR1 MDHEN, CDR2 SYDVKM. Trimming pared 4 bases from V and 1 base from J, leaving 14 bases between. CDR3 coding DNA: TGTGCCAGCAGTTCCCAAGGACGGTTATCCTACAATGAGCAGTTCTTC. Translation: CASSSQGRLSYNEQFF. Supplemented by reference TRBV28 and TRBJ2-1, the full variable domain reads DVKVTQSSRYLVKRTGEKVFLECVQDMDHENMFWYRQDPGLGLRLIYFSYDVKMKEKGDIPEGYSVSREKKERFSLILESASTNQTSMYLCASSSQGRLSYNEQFFGPGTRLTVL.

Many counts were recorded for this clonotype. This CDR3 reads CASSPGTGGIRSNQPQHF. For the CDR3, the DNA is TGTGCCAGCAGCCCCGGGACAGGGGGTATCAGGAGCAATCAGCCCCAGCATTTT. The chain uses TRBV11-2 and TRBJ1-5; 11 bases line up with TRBD1. The CDR3 is made up of 18 amino acids. The germline V gene has CDR1 SGHAT and CDR2 FQNNGV. Trimming took 5 bases from V and 1 from J; bases not matched to a gene: 10.

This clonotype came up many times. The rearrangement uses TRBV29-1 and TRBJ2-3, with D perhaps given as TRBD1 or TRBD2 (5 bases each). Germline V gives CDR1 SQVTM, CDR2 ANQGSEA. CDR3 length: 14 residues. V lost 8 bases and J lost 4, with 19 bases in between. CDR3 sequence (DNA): TGCAGCACTTCGGGACGCCGAAACCCAGATACGCAGTATTTT. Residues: CSTSGRRNPDTQYF.

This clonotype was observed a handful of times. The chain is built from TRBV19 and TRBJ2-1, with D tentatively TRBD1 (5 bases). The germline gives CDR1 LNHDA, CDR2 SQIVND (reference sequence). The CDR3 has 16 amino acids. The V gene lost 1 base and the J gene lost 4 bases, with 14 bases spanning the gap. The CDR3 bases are TGTGCCAGTAGTATAGTTTGGACAATCCTTTACAATGAGCAGTTCTTC. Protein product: CASSIVWTILYNEQFF.

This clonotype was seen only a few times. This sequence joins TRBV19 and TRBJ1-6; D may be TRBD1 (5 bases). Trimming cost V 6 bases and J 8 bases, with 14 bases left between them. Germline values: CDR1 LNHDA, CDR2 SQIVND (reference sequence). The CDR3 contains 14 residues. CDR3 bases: TGTGCCAGTAGACCGGGACGGAGTTATTCACCCCTCCACTTT. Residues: CASRPGRSYSPLHF.

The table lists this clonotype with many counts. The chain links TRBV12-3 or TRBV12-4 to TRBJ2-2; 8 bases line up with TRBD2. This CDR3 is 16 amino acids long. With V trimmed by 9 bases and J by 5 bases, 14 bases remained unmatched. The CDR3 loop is CASRNSAGERTGELFF. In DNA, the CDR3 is TGTGCCAGTAGAAACTCAGCGGGAGAACGGACCGGGGAGCTGTTTTTT.